This TCR beta chain stems from a study of shared clonotypes between healthy human individuals. Background on the study: Participating donors consisted of two women and a few men aged 18 to 49. The plates for each donor numbered three CD4 naive, three CD4 memory, two CD8 naive and one CD8 memory.

Naive CD45RA+ and memory CD45RA-negative subsets were split from CD4+ cells. The study's findings and limits: The four-donor shared clonotypes exceeded non-shared clonotypes in generation probability, with non-shared ones scoring lower.

This clone appeared a few times. As yet, its antigen is unknown. Using immunoSEQ multiplex PCR, the repertoire was profiled, and TCRdb retains in-frame clones only, with some absent. Of about 990,000 clones listed, 78% are singletons. The CDR3 extends over 13 amino acids. Trimming took 10 bases from V and 5 from J, leaving 14 bases between them. The V gene's germline CDR1 is SNHLY and CDR2 FYNNEI. The clonotype comes from a young man in good health. Some clones in this sample may be carry-over from other donors' samples. The V gene is TRBV2, the J gene TRBJ2-2; perhaps TRBD1 as D (7 bases). Material: memory CD4+ T cells from PBMCs. Subset described: CD45RA-negative fraction. CDR3 region: CAIVAGGTGELFF. For the CDR3, the DNA is TGTGCCATCGTCGCAGGGGGGACCGGGGAGCTGTTTTTT.